This T cell receptor (beta chain) was identified in a study of blood T cell repertoires in COVID-19. As for the study in general: Sites in the United States, Italy and Spain provided acute and convalescent COVID-19 samples.

The CDR3 has 16 amino acids. V was trimmed by 0 bases and J by 1 base, leaving 13 bases between them. Germline assignment: CDR1 LGHDT and CDR2 YNNKEL (reference sequence). This clone appeared once. Each participant's cohort was designated according to participant-reported clinical history. Original processing notes: Amplification of reference gene primers provided the estimated nucleated cell counts. Measured with immunoSEQ multiplex PCR; TCRdb has only the in-frame clones, and not every one. V and J calls plus clone size are reproduced from that table; the DNA served to infer D and trimming. The sample lists 300,000 or so clones, 70% to 90% occurring once.

Specimen: PBMCs or T cells enriched from blood (not recorded which). The clonotype comes from a woman aged 25-40 years who had recovered from COVID-19. This chain connects TRBV3-1 (or the pseudogene TRBV3-2) to TRBJ2-7, with a possible D match to TRBD1 (6 bases). The CDR3 protein is CASSQDLTGWSYEQYF. The CDR3 nucleotides are TGTGCCAGCAGCCAAGATCTCACAGGGTGGTCCTACGAGCAGTACTTC.